This note documents a single TCR beta chain sequence. Its specificity is not known. This specimen belongs to a study of graft-versus-host responses after intestinal transplantation. Findings and limits, study-wide: There was an association between peak levels of circulating GvH clones and early post-transplant HvG declines.

Libraries were prepared by immunoSEQ multiplex PCR; TCRdb keeps only in-frame clonotypes and omits some of them. The sample records more than 80,000 clones, 88% being singletons. This CDR3 comprises 12 residues. Per the germline V gene, CDR1 is SQVTM and CDR2 is ANQGSEA. V lost 8 bases and J 1 base, leaving 12 bases between the germline ends. The chain combines TRBV29-1 with TRBJ2-7, with a weak D call TRBD1 (5 bases). Sequenced material: unstimulated CD4+ T cells sorted from spleen or lymph node cells, taken before transplant. The receptor was isolated from a human donor who was the organ donor for an intestinal transplant. CDR3 sequence (DNA): TGCAGCCGGAAGGGGCAGTCCTACGAGCAGTACTTC. This translates into CSRKGQSYEQYF.